These 5 T cell receptor beta chains were all obtained from the same sample, sequenced in a study of cytomegalovirus exposure and HLA in healthy donors. Sequencing was performed with immunoSEQ multiplex PCR; in TCRdb, only in-frame clones are kept and a portion is missing. The sample holds 120,000 or so clones; 90% to 97% are singletons and the top ten take approximately 1.5%. The sample comprised PBMCs. Receptors were obtained from a man between 18 and 35 years old in good health and CMV-seronegative.

This clone was detected only a few times. The chain couples TRBV18 to TRBJ1-4; 7 positions agree with TRBD1. V was pared by 2 bases and J by 3 bases, with 3 bases of the junction left unmatched. Germline V gives CDR1 KGHSH, CDR2 LQKENI. This CDR3 comprises 15 residues. The CDR3 nucleotides read TGTGCCAGCTCACCAACAGGGGATGCTAATGAAAAACTGTTTTTT. Its translation is CASSPTGDANEKLFF.

The rearrangement uses TRBV4-3 and TRBJ2-7; the D gene is possibly TRBD2 (6 bases). Trimming cost V 3 bases and J 2 bases, with 17 bases left between them. Per the germline V gene, CDR1 is LGHNA and CDR2 is YSLEER. The CDR3 length is 16 residues. CDR3 amino acids: CASSHQPGDPPYEQYF. The CDR3 region has the DNA TGCGCCAGCAGCCACCAACCGGGAGACCCGCCCTACGAGCAGTACTTC.

The gene calls are TRBV30 and TRBJ2-3; 7 nucleotides align to TRBD2. The V gene's germline CDR1 is GTSNPN and CDR2 SVGIG (reference sequence). The CDR3 has 15 amino acids. The ends lost 3 bases at V and 3 bases at J; junction bases unmatched: 9. Here the CDR3 reads CAWSASGTITDTQYF. Here the CDR3 DNA reads TGTGCCTGGAGCGCATCCGGGACTATAACAGATACGCAGTATTTT.

The rearrangement uses TRBV28 and TRBJ2-5; 7 nucleotides line up with TRBD1. CDR3 length equals 15 residues. Germline CDR1 MDHEN, CDR2 SYDVKM. V dropped 8 bases and J dropped 0; count of bases not matched to a gene: 9. The CDR3 reads CASRDRVANQETQYF. CDR3 coding DNA: TGTGCCAGCCGCGACAGGGTGGCCAACCAAGAGACCCAGTACTTC. Based on the CDR3 plus reference TRBV28 and TRBJ2-5, the full variable domain is DVKVTQSSRYLVKRTGEKVFLECVQDMDHENMFWYRQDPGLGLRLIYFSYDVKMKEKGDIPEGYSVSREKKERFSLILESASTNQTSMYLCASRDRVANQETQYFGPGTRLLVL.

The chain couples TRBV29-1 to TRBJ1-1; possibly TRBD1 for D (6 bases). Germline V gene data show CDR1 as SQVTM and CDR2 as ANQGSEA. The V end was cut by 0 bases, the J end by 1 base, with 6 bases between. The CDR3 is made up of 13 amino acids. CDR3 DNA sequence: TGCAGCGTTGAAGAGGGGGCGAACACTGAAGCTTTCTTT. Its protein product is CSVEEGANTEAFF.